A single TCR beta chain is shown here with its context. The data originate from a study of sequential checkpoint blockade in melanoma. Study context: After both sequences, patients received maintenance nivolumab.

The treatment was: randomized to nivolumab then ipilimumab (arm A) or the reverse (arm B). Patients had received no earlier DNA-damaging chemotherapy. The CDR3 is 14 amino acids. Germline V gene sequence: CDR1 MDHEN, CDR2 SYDVKM. The ends were cut back, 5 bases at V and 3 bases at J, with 14 bases in the middle. The repertoire was sequenced with immunoSEQ multiplex PCR; TCRdb's copy has only in-frame clones and lacks some. The sample records about 8,400 clones, about 88% being singletons. This receptor was obtained from a human donor with melanoma. Here the sequenced sample was CD8+ T cells sorted from blood (inferred from file names), taken from a patient given nivolumab and ipilimumab in sequence. The chain couples TRBV28 to TRBJ2-7, with D possibly TRBD2 on 6 matching bases. In DNA, the CDR3 is TGTGCCAGCAGTACCGGGACTCTTAACTACGAGCAGTACTTC. It yields the protein CASSTGTLNYEQYF. The whole variable domain, remainder taken from reference TRBV28 and TRBJ2-7, is DVKVTQSSRYLVKRTGEKVFLECVQDMDHENMFWYRQDPGLGLRLIYFSYDVKMKEKGDIPEGYSVSREKKERFSLILESASTNQTSMYLCASSTGTLNYEQYFGPGTRLTVT.